This TCR beta chain comes out of a study of shared clonotypes between healthy human individuals. Study conclusions and caveats: Owing to a small donor count, the genetic and exposure-history diversity represented was limited.

Naive CD4+ cells were CD45RA-selected; the remaining cells were memory. Remarks on this clone: What it binds is not known.

The CDR3 sequence is 13 residues long. Trimming shortened V by 0 bases and J by 7 bases, and 7 bases separated the two germline ends. Germline V gene data show CDR1 as MNHNS and CDR2 as SASEGT. Deep-level running was used for the assay. Over several immunoSEQ plates, each subset's genomic DNA was distributed in even portions. Sequencing was performed with immunoSEQ multiplex PCR; in TCRdb, only in-frame clones are kept and a portion is missing. The data show about 2 million clones, with 90% to 95% seen just once and 0.1% to 0.15% held by the top ten. The rearrangement links TRBV6-1 to TRBJ1-5; weak D call: TRBD1 (5 bases). The source is a man between 18 and 35 years old in good health. Specimen: naive CD4+ T cells sorted from blood. The subset was: CD45RA+ positively selected. The CDR3 protein is CASSEAGVQPQHF. The CDR3 nucleotides read TGTGCCAGCAGTGAAGCAGGGGTCCAGCCCCAGCATTTT.